This is a list of T cell receptor beta chains from one sample in a study of T cells expressing NK-cell markers. TCRdb derives one entry per CDR3 protein from the 5' RACE reads, leaving out DNA. The specimen's table records some 600,000 distinct CDR3 sequences. The sequenced material came from blood T cells: a sorted CD56 or NKG2C T cell subset, CD4+ or CD8+ T cells, or bulk PBMC T cells (not recorded which). The source of these receptors is a man between 18 and 35 years old in good health. CDR3s include the opening cysteine and the closing phenylalanine or tryptophan. Each record gives: V gene, J gene, CDR3 protein.

V: TRBV2; J: TRBJ1-4; CDR3: CASRSAAGPNEKLFF
V: TRBV28; J: TRBJ2-1; CDR3: CASISIGGGSMNEQFF
V: TRBV9; J: TRBJ2-1; CDR3: CASSVGPSSDEQFF
V: TRBV6-1; J: TRBJ2-3; CDR3: CASNGGAREDTQYF
V: TRBV7-9; J: TRBJ2-3; CDR3: CASSWGDREVFADTQYF
V: TRBV9; J: TRBJ2-1; CDR3: CASSVAVKDRVAGEQFF
V: TRBV12-3/TRBV12-4; J: TRBJ2-5; CDR3: CASSPRAGAGETQYF
V: TRBV14; J: TRBJ2-3; CDR3: CASSHRSNTQYF
V: TRBV7-6; J: TRBJ2-3; CDR3: CASSSGQGASDTQYF
V: TRBV4-1; J: TRBJ2-1; CDR3: CASSQGQVFGRRYNEQFF
V: TRBV6-6; J: TRBJ2-1; CDR3: CASSIPSNEQFF
V: TRBV20-1; J: TRBJ1-4; CDR3: CSASILQATNEKLFF
V: TRBV7-6; J: TRBJ2-3; CDR3: CASSFFSGAPSTDTQYF
V: TRBV29-1; J: TRBJ2-3; CDR3: CSVKRTSLSDTQYF